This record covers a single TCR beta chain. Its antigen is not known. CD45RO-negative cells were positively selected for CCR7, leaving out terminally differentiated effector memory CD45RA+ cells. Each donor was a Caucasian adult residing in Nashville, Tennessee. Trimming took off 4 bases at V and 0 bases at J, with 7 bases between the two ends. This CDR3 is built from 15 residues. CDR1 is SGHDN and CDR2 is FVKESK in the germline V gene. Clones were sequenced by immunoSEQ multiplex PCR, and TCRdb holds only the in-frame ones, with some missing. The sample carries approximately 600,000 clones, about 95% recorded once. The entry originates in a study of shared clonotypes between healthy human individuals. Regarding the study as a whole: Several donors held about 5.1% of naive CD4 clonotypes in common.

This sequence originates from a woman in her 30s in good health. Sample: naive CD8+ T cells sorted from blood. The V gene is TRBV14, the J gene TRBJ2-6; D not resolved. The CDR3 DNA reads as TGTGCCAGCAGCCGCCAGAACTCTGGGGCCAACGTCCTGACTTTC. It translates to CASSRQNSGANVLTF.